The text below deals with one TCR beta chain. Its antigen remains unidentified. The data derive from a study of CD8 T cells in ankylosing spondylitis. Germline-derived CDR1 and CDR2 are DFQATT and SNEGSKA (reference sequence). Losses at the gene ends were 1 base for V and 4 bases for J; bases not matched to a gene: 9. The CDR3 contains 16 residues. Whole-study findings and limits: From matched ankylosing spondylitis synovial fluid, disease-linked clones were reportedly recovered at significantly enriched levels. Blood of patients with ankylosing spondylitis appeared to be characterized by a TCR beta motif of several highly homologous variants.

5'-RACE, quantitative and with molecular barcodes, yielded the TCR beta libraries. TCRdb re-derived calls from the 5' RACE reads in MiXCR, one entry per CDR3 protein. There are 200,000 to 250,000 distinct CDR3 sequences in the sample; about a sixth occur only once, and about 39% lies in the top ten. V and J are TRBV20-1 and TRBJ2-7; TRBD2 matches at 11 bases. The sequenced sample was blood, either unsorted or a sorted T cell fraction (not recorded which). This sequence originates from a male donor with ankylosing spondylitis. This CDR3 reads CSARGSSGTSGYEQYF. The CDR3 bases are TGCAGTGCTAGAGGGTCATCCGGGACTAGCGGATACGAGCAGTACTTC.